This TCR beta chain was obtained from a study of blood T cell repertoires in COVID-19. Study-wide background: Spain, Italy and the United States supplied samples that represented acute and convalescent COVID-19. From T cells, B-cell-depleted T cells, or PBMCs came the material, which was cDNA or gDNA.

Original handling: How many nucleated cells were present was estimated from reference gene primer amplification. TCRdb's copy holds only in-frame clones and misses some; the assay was immunoSEQ multiplex PCR. Clone size and the V and J calls come from that table; the DNA yielded D and trimming. The sample lists over 150,000 clones, about 73% occurring once. Deletions cut 5 bases from V and 6 bases from J, with 11 bases between. Germline V gene sequence: CDR1 MDHEN, CDR2 SYDVKM. CDR3 length: 13 amino acids. The TCR comes from a man aged 80 or over with acute or convalescent COVID-19. The rearrangement joins TRBV28 to TRBJ2-1; TRBD1 is a possible D gene (5 bases). The sequencing input was peripheral blood. Written as DNA, the CDR3 is TGTGCCAGCAGTACCAGGGTGGTCAATGAGCAGTTCTTC. Translation: CASSTRVVNEQFF.